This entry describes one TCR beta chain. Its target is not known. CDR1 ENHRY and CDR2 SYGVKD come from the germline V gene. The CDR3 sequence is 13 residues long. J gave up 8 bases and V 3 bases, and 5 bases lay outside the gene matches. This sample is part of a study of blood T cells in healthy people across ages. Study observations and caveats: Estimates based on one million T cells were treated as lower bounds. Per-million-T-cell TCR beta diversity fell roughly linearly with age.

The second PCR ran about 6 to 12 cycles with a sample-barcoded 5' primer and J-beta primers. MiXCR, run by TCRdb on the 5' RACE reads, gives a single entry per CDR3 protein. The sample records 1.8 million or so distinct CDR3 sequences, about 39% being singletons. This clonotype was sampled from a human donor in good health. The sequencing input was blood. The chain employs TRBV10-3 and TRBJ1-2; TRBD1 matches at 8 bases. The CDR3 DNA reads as TGTGCCATCAGTGACTGGACAGGGACCGGCTACACCTTC. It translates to CAISDWTGTGYTF.